These 12 T cell receptor beta chains came from one sample sequenced in a study of blood T cells in healthy people across ages. A second PCR of about 7 to 11 cycles used a sample-barcoded 5' primer and a J-beta primer mix. TCRdb reanalysed the 5' RACE reads using MiXCR and keeps one entry per CDR3 protein. In the table there are 1.6 million or so distinct CDR3 sequences, about 35% of which are singletons. The sample comprised blood. Source of these receptors: a woman in her twenties or thirties in good health.

The chain combines TRBV7-3 with TRBJ2-1; a weak D match, TRBD1 (5 bases). Germline CDR1 and CDR2: SGHTA and FQGTGA. The V and J ends lost 5 bases and 4 bases respectively, with 15 bases between them. CDR3 size: 15 residues. CDR3 bases: TGTGCCAGCAGCCCACATGGGGCGGTTTACAATGAGCAGTTCTTC. It codes for CASSPHGAVYNEQFF.

This clonotype was counted only a few times. The chain uses TRBV30 and TRBJ2-5; 13 bases fit TRBD2. In germline, CDR1 is GTSNPN, CDR2 SVGIG (reference sequence). Trimming cost V 2 bases and J 4 bases; bases outside gene matches: 13. The CDR3 is made up of 18 amino acids. CDR3 coding DNA: TGTGCCTGGAGTCCTCAGGGACTAGCGGGGCCTCCGTTAGAGACCCAGTACTTC. Amino acids: CAWSPQGLAGPPLETQYF.

The gene calls are TRBV5-1 and TRBJ2-5; D may be TRBD2 (5 bases). Germline lookup yields CDR1 SGHRS and CDR2 YFSETQ. With 7 bases removed from V and 5 bases from J, the gap between germline ends came to 12 bases. CDR3 length: 12 amino acids. CDR3 nucleotides: TGCGCCAGCGCGCCGCGCGGGGAGACCCAGTACTTC. Its translation is CASAPRGETQYF.

This clonotype was seen at least ten times. V usage is TRBV4-1 and J usage is TRBJ1-1; unclear D gene. The CDR3 covers 12 residues. V was shortened by 7 bases and J by 1 base, with 7 bases between the two germline ends. The germline V gene encodes CDR1 MGHRA and CDR2 YSYEKL. This CDR3 is CASTEGNTEAFF. CDR3 DNA sequence: TGCGCCAGCACAGAGGGGAACACTGAAGCTTTCTTT.

This chain joins TRBV12-5 and TRBJ2-1; 12 nucleotides align to TRBD1. This CDR3 contains 14 residues. V was clipped by 7 bases and J by 8 bases; unmatched bases: 6. The germline V gene encodes CDR1 LGHNT and CDR2 FRNRAP. CDR3 DNA: TGTGCTAGTGCCCCGGGACAGGGGGCCCATGAGCAGTTCTTC. Its protein is CASAPGQGAHEQFF.

This sequence joins TRBV6-1 and TRBJ1-2; D not resolved. In germline, CDR1 is MNHNS, CDR2 SASEGT. V dropped 2 bases and J dropped 8 bases, with 15 bases sitting between them. The CDR3 is 14 amino acids. DNA of the CDR3: TGTGCCAGCAGTGAAAATGCAGGTTTATACGGCTACACCTTC. Amino acid sequence: CASSENAGLYGYTF.

Details on this clonotype: A junction boundary mismatches the germline segment, possibly from a read error. The chain links TRBV19 to TRBJ2-7, with 7 bases that match TRBD2. CDR3 length: 13 amino acids. The germline gives CDR1 LNHDA, CDR2 SQIVND (reference sequence). This CDR3 reads CASIVTSSHEQYF. The CDR3 region has the DNA TGTGCCAGTATCGTGACTAGCTCCCACGAGCAGTACTTC.

This chain joins TRBV7-9 and TRBJ1-2; TRBD1 matches at 7 bases. The length of the CDR3 is 13 residues. Germline CDR1 reads SEHNR; CDR2 reads FQNEAQ (reference sequence). The CDR3 coding sequence is TGTACCGTCTGGGCAGGGGGAAGGAATGGCTACACCTTC. The encoded protein is CTVWAGGRNGYTF.

The chain uses TRBV7-2 and TRBJ1-5; D gene uncertain. CDR1 and CDR2 (germline): SGHTA, FQGNSA. This CDR3 has 14 residues. Trimming took off 4 bases at V and 9 bases at J, with 16 bases between the two ends. CDR3 sequence reads: CASSWRGEYGPQHF. The CDR3 DNA follows: TGTGCCAGCAGCTGGAGAGGAGAGTATGGGCCCCAGCATTTT.

This clonotype has just a few counts. The rearrangement links TRBV20-1 to TRBJ2-3; 12 bases align to TRBD2. V trimming: 3 bases; J trimming: 3 bases; junction bases outside the gene matches: 4. The CDR3 is 15 residues long. From germline, CDR1 is DFQATT and CDR2 SNEGSKA (reference sequence). The CDR3 protein is CSASLGTSGTDTQYF. In nucleotides, the CDR3 is TGCAGTGCTAGCCTTGGGACTAGCGGGACAGATACGCAGTATTTT.

The gene calls are TRBV4-1 and TRBJ1-2; TRBD1 might be the D (5 bases). The CDR3 totals 15 residues. V gave up 0 bases and J gave up 3 bases, with 11 bases separating them. CDR1 and CDR2 (germline): MGHRA, YSYEKL. The CDR3 region has the DNA TGCGCCAGCAGCCAAGATCAGGGCTACCACTATGGCTACACCTTC. The encoded protein is CASSQDQGYHYGYTF.

This clonotype was seen a few times. The chain carries TRBV7-2 and TRBJ2-3, with TRBD2 identical over 11 bases. This CDR3 spans 18 amino acids. The ends lost 1 base at V and 5 bases at J; junction bases unmatched: 11. Germline V lookup: CDR1 SGHTA, CDR2 FQGNSA. CDR3 protein: CASSLGIRLAGGVDTQYF. For the CDR3, the DNA is TGTGCCAGCAGCTTAGGGATCAGGCTAGCGGGGGGCGTAGATACGCAGTATTTT.